This is a list of T cell receptor beta chains from one sample in a study of blood T cells in healthy people across ages. TCRdb processed the 5' RACE reads anew with MiXCR; each CDR3 protein has one entry. Of more than 1 million distinct CDR3 sequences listed, 45% are singletons. Specimen: blood. These receptors originate from a woman aged 55-69 years in good health. Both conserved end residues are part of each CDR3. The D gene is left open where the match is weak. The size entry is marked missing in some rows and otherwise reads once, few, many or a size class.

CDR3nt	CDR3aa	j_gene	abundance	v_gene	d_gene
TGTGCCAGCAGTTTAAGGTCCCTTGGAAATCAGCCCCAGCATTTT	CASSLRSLGNQPQHF	TRBJ1-5	few	TRBV27	.
TGTGCCAGCAGCTTAGAGACGGGAGAGGGGCAGTACTTC	CASSLETGEGQYF	TRBJ2-7	few	TRBV7-6	.
TGCAGTGCTAGAGATGGGGAAGCGGGAGTGAGGTACGAGCAGTACTTC	CSARDGEAGVRYEQYF	TRBJ2-7	few	TRBV20-1	TRBD2
TGTGCCAGCAGATCGGACGGCGGTTCTGGCACTGAAGCTTTCTTT	CASRSDGGSGTEAFF	TRBJ1-1	.	TRBV6-6	.
TGTGCCAGCAGTTCACTCGGGGGTCCCAATGTGGATACGCAGTATTTT	CASSSLGGPNVDTQYF	TRBJ2-3	few	TRBV28	.
TGTGCCAGCAGCTTTCAAGGGGAGGATACGCAGTATTTT	CASSFQGEDTQYF	TRBJ2-3	.	TRBV9	.
TGTGCCAGTGCCCGATCCTGGTACAATGAGCAGTTCTTC	CASARSWYNEQFF	TRBJ2-1	.	TRBV27	.
TGTGCCAGCAGCAAAGAGCTACGGCAGGGGGCCGTTTCAGATACGCAGTATTTT	CASSKELRQGAVSDTQYF	TRBJ2-3	few	TRBV4-2	TRBD1
TGCGCCAGCAGAGCCTCAGGACAGTTCTACGAGCAGTACTTC	CASRASGQFYEQYF	TRBJ2-7	.	TRBV10-2	.
TGTGCCAGCAGCTTCAGGGGGCAGGGCTATGGCTACACCTTC	CASSFRGQGYGYTF	TRBJ1-2	.	TRBV7-2	TRBD1
TGTGCCAGCTATAAAGGGGGATTGGGGGAGCAGTACTTC	CASYKGGLGEQYF	TRBJ2-4	many	TRBV11-2	.
TGTGCCAGCAGCCAAGAGTGGGGGAACCTTCTAAGGGAGCAGTACTTC	CASSQEWGNLLREQYF	TRBJ2-7	.	TRBV4-2	.
TGCAGTGCTAGGAGGGGGAGGGGAAACAATGAGCAGTTCTTC	CSARRGRGNNEQFF	TRBJ2-1	.	TRBV20-1	.
TGTGCCAGCAGTTCGAGGGACAGGGGGCTGTATGGCTACACCTTC	CASSSRDRGLYGYTF	TRBJ1-2	.	TRBV27	TRBD1
TGCAGTGCTAGAGGGTGGACTAGCGGCTCCTACGAGCAGTACTTC	CSARGWTSGSYEQYF	TRBJ2-7	few	TRBV20-1	TRBD2
TGTGCCACCAGTGATCAGAGTTCCTCCTACGAGCAGTACTTC	CATSDQSSSYEQYF	TRBJ2-7	few	TRBV24-1	.
TGTGCCAGCAGTGAAAGGACAGGGCGCAATGAAAAACTGTTTTTT	CASSERTGRNEKLFF	TRBJ1-4	.	TRBV25-1	TRBD1
TGCAGTGCTAGTGCAGGGACTAGCGGGAACAGCCGGTTCTTC	CSASAGTSGNSRFF	TRBJ2-1	few	TRBV20-1	TRBD2
TGTGCCAGCAGCCCCCCGGACCACAATGAGCAGTTCTTC	CASSPPDHNEQFF	TRBJ2-1	.	TRBV7-9	.
TGTGCCAGCAGTTACTCGTCTGCCGGGGGAAACATTCAGTACTTC	CASSYSSAGGNIQYF	TRBJ2-4	.	TRBV6-6	.
TGTGCCAGCAGCCGGGACAGGGCGGCGGCTGAAGCTTTCTTT	CASSRDRAAAEAFF	TRBJ1-1	.	TRBV7-9	TRBD1
TGTGCCAGCAGCCAAAGCTCCAACGGTCGACTGTTTTTT	CASSQSSNGRLFF	TRBJ1-4	.	TRBV14	.
TGTGCCAGCAGCTTAGATGGCGTTAGCCCCGAGCAGTACTTC	CASSLDGVSPEQYF	TRBJ2-7	few	TRBV7-9	.
TGTGCCAGCAGCCAAGGAAGGACAGGGAAGTTGAACACTGAAGCTTTCTTT	CASSQGRTGKLNTEAFF	TRBJ1-1	.	TRBV4-2	TRBD1
TGCAGTGCCCGCCCAAGGGTGAACACTGAAGCTTTCTTT	CSARPRVNTEAFF	TRBJ1-1	few	TRBV20-1	.
TGTGCCAGCCGTTACTTGGACAGCTATGGGACCCAGTACTTC	CASRYLDSYGTQYF	TRBJ2-5	few	TRBV28	.
TGCAGTGCTGAAGGGACAGGGATCCCCCTAGGGCAGTTCTTC	CSAEGTGIPLGQFF	TRBJ2-1	few	TRBV20-1	TRBD1
TGTGCCAGCAGGCCGACGGGCACCTACAAGCAGTACTTC	CASRPTGTYKQYF	TRBJ2-5	.	TRBV6-2/TRBV6-3	.
TGTGCCATCAGGGGGACTAGCGGAAATGAGCAGTTCTTC	CAIRGTSGNEQFF	TRBJ2-1	.	TRBV10-3	TRBD2
TGTGCCAGCAGCACCTATACCCAGGGGCGCGAGGTTGGGGTCCGGGCTTTCTTT	CASSTYTQGREVGVRAFF	TRBJ1-1	.	TRBV11-2	.
TGTGCCAGCAGCAAAGTGAGGGGACACCGGACCTACGAGCAGTACTTC	CASSKVRGHRTYEQYF	TRBJ2-7	few	TRBV21-1	.